One T cell receptor (beta chain) is described in this entry. Using immunoSEQ multiplex PCR, the repertoire was profiled, and TCRdb retains in-frame clones only, with some absent. The data hold about 60,000 clones, with around 92% observed a single time. The data were taken from a study of T cell changes during pregnancy in multiple sclerosis. Trimming removed 3 bases from V and 0 bases from J, with 12 bases in between. This CDR3 has 16 residues. CDR1 is PRHDT and CDR2 is FYEKMQ in the germline V gene (reference sequence). V is TRBV13 and J is TRBJ2-1; D may be TRBD2 (5 bases). This receptor was obtained from a female donor with multiple sclerosis, enrolled in a pregnancy study. Here the sequenced sample was peripheral blood, taken in the first trimester of pregnancy. The CDR3, as DNA: TGTGCCAGCAGCTTTTCGGGATCCTTCTCCTACAATGAGCAGTTCTTC. The encoded protein is CASSFSGSFSYNEQFF.